The clone carrying this TCR beta chain was seen once. Its antigen is undetermined. V dropped 3 bases and J dropped 4; count of bases not matched to a gene: 1. Germline CDR1 SNHLY, CDR2 FYNNEI. The CDR3 totals 15 residues. The sample is drawn from a study of graft-versus-host responses after intestinal transplantation. About the study: Recipients underwent multivisceral, liver-intestinal, or isolated intestinal transplants. Anti-thymocyte globulin induction preceded two to three years of tacrolimus and steroid maintenance in all recipients.

Regarding the study as a whole: Within allografts, high graft-versus-host to host-versus-graft clonal ratios were seen among patients with graft-donor T cell macrochimerism. In recipient marrow, GvH clones were found, and some appeared first in ileum or blood.

Sequencing was performed with immunoSEQ multiplex PCR; in TCRdb, only in-frame clones are kept and a portion is missing. The data show 15,000 to 20,000 clones, approximately 95% seen once. The J gene is TRBJ2-1, the V gene TRBV2, with 12 positions matching TRBD2. This clonotype was obtained from a human patient who received an intestinal transplant, so some T cells may come from the graft donor. The sample in question was PBMCs, obtained 23 days after intestinal transplant. The CDR3 region is CASSDGLAGYNEQFF. The CDR3 nucleotides read TGTGCCAGCAGTGATGGACTAGCGGGATACAATGAGCAGTTCTTC.